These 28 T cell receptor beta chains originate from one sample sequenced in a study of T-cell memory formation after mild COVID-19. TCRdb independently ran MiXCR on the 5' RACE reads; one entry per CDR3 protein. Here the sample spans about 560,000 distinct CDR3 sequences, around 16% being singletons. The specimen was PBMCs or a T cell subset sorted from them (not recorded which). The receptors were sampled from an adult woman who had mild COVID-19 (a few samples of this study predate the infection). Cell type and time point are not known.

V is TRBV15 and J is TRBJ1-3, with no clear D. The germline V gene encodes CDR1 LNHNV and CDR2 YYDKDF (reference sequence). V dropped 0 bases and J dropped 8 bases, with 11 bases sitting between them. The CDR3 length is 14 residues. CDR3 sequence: CATSRDRATHTIYF. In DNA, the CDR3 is TGTGCCACCAGCAGAGATCGGGCGACGCACACCATATATTTT.

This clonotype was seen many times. CDR3 protein: CASSFSISSYNEQFF. In DNA form, the CDR3 reads TGTGCCAGCAGCTTCTCGATAAGCTCCTACAATGAGCAGTTCTTC. This chain joins TRBV7-2 and TRBJ2-1; D gene ambiguous. The V gene lost 3 bases and the J gene lost 0 bases, with 9 bases spanning the gap. This CDR3 is built from 15 residues. The germline V gene encodes CDR1 SGHTA and CDR2 FQGNSA.

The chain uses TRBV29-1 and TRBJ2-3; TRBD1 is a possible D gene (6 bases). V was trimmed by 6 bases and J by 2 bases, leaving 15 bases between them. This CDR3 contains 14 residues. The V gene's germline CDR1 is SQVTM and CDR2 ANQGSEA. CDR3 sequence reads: CSVRDNQNTDTQYF. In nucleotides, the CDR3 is TGCAGCGTCCGGGACAACCAAAACACAGATACGCAGTATTTT.

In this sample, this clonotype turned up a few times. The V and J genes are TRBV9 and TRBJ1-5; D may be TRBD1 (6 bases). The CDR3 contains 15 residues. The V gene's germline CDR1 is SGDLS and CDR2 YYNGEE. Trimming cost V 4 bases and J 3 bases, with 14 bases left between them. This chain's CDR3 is CASSISDSHNQPQHF. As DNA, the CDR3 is TGTGCCAGCAGCATCTCGGACAGCCACAATCAGCCCCAGCATTTT.

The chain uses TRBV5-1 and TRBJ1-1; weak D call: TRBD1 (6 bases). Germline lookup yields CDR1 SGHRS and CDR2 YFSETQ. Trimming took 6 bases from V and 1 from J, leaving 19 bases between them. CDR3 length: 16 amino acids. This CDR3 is CASTPAPGAQNTEAFF. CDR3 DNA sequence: TGCGCCAGCACCCCTGCCCCAGGGGCACAGAACACTGAAGCTTTCTTT.

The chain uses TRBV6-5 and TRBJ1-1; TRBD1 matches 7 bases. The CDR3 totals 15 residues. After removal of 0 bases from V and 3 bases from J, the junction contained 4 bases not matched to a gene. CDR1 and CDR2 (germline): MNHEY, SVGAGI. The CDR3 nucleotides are TGTGCCAGCAGTTACTCAGGGGGCCTGCACACTGAAGCTTTCTTT. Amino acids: CASSYSGGLHTEAFF.

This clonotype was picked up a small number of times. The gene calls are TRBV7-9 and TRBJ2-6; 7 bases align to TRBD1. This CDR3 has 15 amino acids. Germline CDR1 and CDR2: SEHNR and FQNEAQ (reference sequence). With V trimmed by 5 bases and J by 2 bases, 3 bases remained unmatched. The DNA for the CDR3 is TGTGCCAGCAGCACACAGGGGACTGGGGCCAACGTCCTGACTTTC. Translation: CASSTQGTGANVLTF.

The DNA for the CDR3 is TGTGCCAGCAGCACATTCGGGGGCTCCTACGAGCAGTACTTC. Amino acid sequence: CASSTFGGSYEQYF. The rearrangement joins TRBV13 to TRBJ2-7; TRBD2 is a possible D gene (6 bases). The CDR3 extends over 14 amino acids. Germline lookup yields CDR1 PRHDT and CDR2 FYEKMQ (reference sequence). V lost 5 bases to trimming and J lost 0 bases, with 11 bases between them.

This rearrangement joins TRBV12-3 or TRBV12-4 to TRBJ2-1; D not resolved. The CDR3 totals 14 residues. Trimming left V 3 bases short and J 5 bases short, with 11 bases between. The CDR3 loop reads CASSLYSKDNEQFF. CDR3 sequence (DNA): TGTGCCAGCAGTTTGTACTCGAAAGACAATGAGCAGTTCTTC.

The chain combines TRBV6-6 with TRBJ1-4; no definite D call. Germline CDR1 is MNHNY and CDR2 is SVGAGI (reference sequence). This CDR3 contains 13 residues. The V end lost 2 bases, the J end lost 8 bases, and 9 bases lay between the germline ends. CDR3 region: CASSYAEREKLFF. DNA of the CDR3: TGTGCCAGCAGTTACGCAGAAAGAGAAAAACTGTTTTTT.

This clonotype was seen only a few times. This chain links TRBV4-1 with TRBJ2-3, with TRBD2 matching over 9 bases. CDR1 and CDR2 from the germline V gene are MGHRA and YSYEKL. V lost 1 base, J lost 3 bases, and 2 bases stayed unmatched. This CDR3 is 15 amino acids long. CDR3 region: CASSQASGKTDTQYF. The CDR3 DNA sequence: TGCGCCAGCAGCCAAGCTAGCGGGAAAACAGATACGCAGTATTTT.

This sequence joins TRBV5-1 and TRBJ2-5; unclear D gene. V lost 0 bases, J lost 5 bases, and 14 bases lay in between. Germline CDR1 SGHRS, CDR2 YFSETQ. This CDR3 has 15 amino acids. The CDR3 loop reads CASSLEYSGRETQYF. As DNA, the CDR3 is TGCGCCAGCAGCTTGGAGTACAGTGGCCGGGAGACCCAGTACTTC.

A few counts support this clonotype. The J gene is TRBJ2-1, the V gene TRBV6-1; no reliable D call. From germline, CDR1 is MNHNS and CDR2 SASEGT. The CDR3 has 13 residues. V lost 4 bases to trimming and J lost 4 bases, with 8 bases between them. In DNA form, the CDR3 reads TGTGCCAGCAGTGCCCATCCTTACAATGAGCAGTTCTTC. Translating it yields CASSAHPYNEQFF.

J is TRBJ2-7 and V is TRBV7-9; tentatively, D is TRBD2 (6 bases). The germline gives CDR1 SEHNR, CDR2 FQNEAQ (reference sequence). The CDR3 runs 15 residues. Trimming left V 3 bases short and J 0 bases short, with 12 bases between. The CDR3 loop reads CASSFRDGSSYEQYF. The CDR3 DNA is TGTGCCAGCAGCTTTAGAGACGGGAGCTCCTACGAGCAGTACTTC.

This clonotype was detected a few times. As DNA, the CDR3 is TGTGCCACCAGTCCTCAGACTAGCGGGAGACTCGATGAGCAGTTCTTC. It is translated as CATSPQTSGRLDEQFF. The chain joins TRBV24-1 to TRBJ2-1; 12 bases agree with TRBD2. The CDR3 extends over 16 amino acids. V shed 6 bases, J shed 8 bases, and the junction held 10 bases outside the gene matches. CDR1 KGHDR and CDR2 SFDVKD come from the germline V gene.

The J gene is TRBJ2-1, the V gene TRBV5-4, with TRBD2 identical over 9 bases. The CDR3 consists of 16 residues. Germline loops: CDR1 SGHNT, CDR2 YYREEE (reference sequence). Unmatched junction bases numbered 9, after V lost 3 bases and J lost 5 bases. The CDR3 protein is CASSSPQREAHNEQFF. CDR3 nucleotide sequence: TGTGCCAGCAGCTCCCCCCAGCGGGAGGCCCACAATGAGCAGTTCTTC. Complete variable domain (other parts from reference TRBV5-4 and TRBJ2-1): ETGVTQSPTHLIKTRGQQVTLRCSSQSGHNTVSWYQQALGQGPQFIFQYYREEENGRGNFPPRFSGLQFPNYSSELNVNALELDDSALYLCASSSPQREAHNEQFFGPGTRLTVL.

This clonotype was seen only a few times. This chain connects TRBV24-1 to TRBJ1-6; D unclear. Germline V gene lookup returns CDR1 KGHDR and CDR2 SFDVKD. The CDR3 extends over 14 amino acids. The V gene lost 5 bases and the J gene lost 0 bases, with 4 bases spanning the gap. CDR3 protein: CATSASSYNSPLHF. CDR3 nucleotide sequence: TGTGCCACCAGTGCGAGCTCCTATAATTCACCCCTCCACTTT.

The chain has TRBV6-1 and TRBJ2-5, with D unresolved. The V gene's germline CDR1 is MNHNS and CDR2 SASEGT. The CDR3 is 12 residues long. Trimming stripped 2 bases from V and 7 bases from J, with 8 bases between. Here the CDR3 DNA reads TGTGCCAGCAGTGAACTTGCGAGGACCCAGTACTTC. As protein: CASSELARTQYF.

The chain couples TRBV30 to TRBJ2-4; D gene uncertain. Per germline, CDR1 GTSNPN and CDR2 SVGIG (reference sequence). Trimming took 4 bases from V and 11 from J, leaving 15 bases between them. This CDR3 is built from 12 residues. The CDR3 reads CAWTSGGIVQYF. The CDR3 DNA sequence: TGTGCCTGGACCTCGGGTGGTATCGTTCAGTACTTC.

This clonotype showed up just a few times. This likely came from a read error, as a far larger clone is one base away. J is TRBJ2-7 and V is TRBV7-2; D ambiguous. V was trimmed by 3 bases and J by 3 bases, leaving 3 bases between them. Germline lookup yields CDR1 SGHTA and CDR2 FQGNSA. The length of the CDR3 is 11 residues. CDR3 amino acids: CASSFYYEQYF. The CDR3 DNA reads TGTGCCAGCAGCTTCTACTACGAGCAGTACTTC. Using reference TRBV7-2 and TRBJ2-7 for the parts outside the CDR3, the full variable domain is GAGVSQSPSNKVTEKGKDVELRCDPISGHTALYWYRQSLGQGLEFLIYFQGNSAPDKSGLPSDRFSAERTGGSVSTLTIQRTQQEDSAVYLCASSFYYEQYFGPGTRLTVT.

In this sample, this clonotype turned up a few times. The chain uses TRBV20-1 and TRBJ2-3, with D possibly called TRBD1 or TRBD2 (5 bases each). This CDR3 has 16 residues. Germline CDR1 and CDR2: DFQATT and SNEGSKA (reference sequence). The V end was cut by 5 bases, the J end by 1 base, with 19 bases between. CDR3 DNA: TGCAGTGCTCCCCAGGGACCGATAACCGGCACAGATACGCAGTATTTT. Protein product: CSAPQGPITGTDTQYF.

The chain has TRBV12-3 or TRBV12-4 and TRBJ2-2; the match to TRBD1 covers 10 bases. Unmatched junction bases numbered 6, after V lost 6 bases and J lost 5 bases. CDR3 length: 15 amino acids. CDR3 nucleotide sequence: TGTGCCAGCAGCCCGGACAGGGGGGCGACCGGGGAGCTGTTTTTT. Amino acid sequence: CASSPDRGATGELFF.

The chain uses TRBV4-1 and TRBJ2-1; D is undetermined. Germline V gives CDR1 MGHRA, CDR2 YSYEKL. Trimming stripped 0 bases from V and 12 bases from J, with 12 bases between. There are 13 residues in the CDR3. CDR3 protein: CASSQEPPPPQFF. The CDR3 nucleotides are TGCGCCAGCAGCCAAGAACCTCCCCCACCGCAGTTCTTC.

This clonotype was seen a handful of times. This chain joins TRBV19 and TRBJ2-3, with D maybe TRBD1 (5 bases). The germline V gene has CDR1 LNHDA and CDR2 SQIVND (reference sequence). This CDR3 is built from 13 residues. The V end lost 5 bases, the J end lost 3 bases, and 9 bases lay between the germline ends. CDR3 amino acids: CASSRRQTDTQYF. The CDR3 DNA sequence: TGTGCCAGTAGTCGCCGACAGACAGATACGCAGTATTTT.

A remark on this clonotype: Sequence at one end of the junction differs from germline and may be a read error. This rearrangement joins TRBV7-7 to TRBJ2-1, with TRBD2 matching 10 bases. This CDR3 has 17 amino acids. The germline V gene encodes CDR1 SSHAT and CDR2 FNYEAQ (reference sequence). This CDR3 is CASSLASGLADYNEQFF. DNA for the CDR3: TGTGCTAGCAGCTTAGCGTCTGGACTAGCGGACTACAATGAGCAGTTCTTC.

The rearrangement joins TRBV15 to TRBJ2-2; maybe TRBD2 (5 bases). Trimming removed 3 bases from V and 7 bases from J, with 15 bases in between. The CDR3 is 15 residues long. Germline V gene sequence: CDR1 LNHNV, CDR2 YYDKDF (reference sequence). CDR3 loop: CATSSRGWEHGELFF. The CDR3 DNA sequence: TGTGCCACCAGCAGTCGCGGCTGGGAGCACGGGGAGCTGTTTTTT.

DNA for the CDR3: TGTGCCAGCAGTAATGTAGAGGGTGGCGAGACCCAGTACTTC. As protein: CASSNVEGGETQYF. The chain is built from TRBV5-5 and TRBJ2-5, with D possibly TRBD2 on 5 matching bases. There are 14 residues in the CDR3. Trimming stripped 5 bases from V and 5 bases from J, with 16 bases between. Germline CDR1 SGHKS, CDR2 YYEKEE (reference sequence).

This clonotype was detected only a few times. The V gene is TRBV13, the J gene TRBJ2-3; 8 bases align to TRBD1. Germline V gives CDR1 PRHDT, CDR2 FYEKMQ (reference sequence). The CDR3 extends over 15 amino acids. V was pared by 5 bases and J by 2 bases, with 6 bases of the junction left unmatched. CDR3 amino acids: CASSATGADTDTQYF. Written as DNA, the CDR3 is TGTGCCAGCAGCGCGACAGGGGCGGACACAGATACGCAGTATTTT.